These 10 T cell receptor beta chains were sequenced from one sample in a study of cytomegalovirus exposure and HLA in healthy donors. PCR employed 60 Vbeta and 13 Jbeta primers. The repertoire was sequenced with immunoSEQ multiplex PCR; TCRdb's copy has only in-frame clones and lacks some. The profile shows 150,000 or so clones, around 78% of them singletons. Sequenced: PBMCs. Receptor source: a woman between 50 and 59 years old in good health and CMV-seropositive.

This chain joins TRBV5-1 and TRBJ1-2, with 10 bases fitting TRBD1. The CDR3 has 14 amino acids. The germline V gene encodes CDR1 SGHRS and CDR2 YFSETQ. Germline trimming cut 0 bases from V and 5 bases from J; bases unmatched to any gene: 1. For the CDR3, the DNA is TGCGCCAGCAGCTTGGGACAGGGGGCTTATGGCTACACCTTC. Its protein is CASSLGQGAYGYTF.

The chain combines TRBV7-8 with TRBJ1-1; tentatively, D is TRBD1 (6 bases). The CDR3 loop spans 15 amino acids. With 1 base removed from V and 5 bases from J, the gap between germline ends came to 14 bases. Germline-derived CDR1 and CDR2 are SGHVS and FQNEAQ. CDR3 residues: CASSLDRVRRTEAFF. For the CDR3, the DNA is TGTGCCAGCAGCTTAGACAGGGTGCGACGGACTGAAGCTTTCTTT.

This chain joins TRBV4-3 and TRBJ1-1; D remains ambiguous. CDR3 length: 15 amino acids. V shed 1 base and J shed 3 bases, with 12 bases lying between them. Germline assignment: CDR1 LGHNA and CDR2 YSLEER. The CDR3 reads CASSQGRNSHTEAFF. The DNA of the CDR3 is TGCGCCAGCAGCCAAGGTCGTAACAGCCACACTGAAGCTTTCTTT.

The V and J genes are TRBV4-1 and TRBJ2-7; maybe TRBD1 (6 bases). This CDR3 has 15 residues. Looked up from germline, CDR1 is MGHRA and CDR2 is YSYEKL. Trimming took 0 bases from V and 7 from J, leaving 16 bases between them. The CDR3 region is CASSQELGTFGEQYF. The CDR3 DNA sequence: TGCGCCAGCAGCCAAGAATTAGGGACATTCGGGGAGCAGTACTTC.

The chain joins TRBV7-2 to TRBJ1-5; D ambiguous. The CDR3 totals 13 residues. The germline V gene encodes CDR1 SGHTA and CDR2 FQGNSA. Trimming removed 3 bases at V and 4 bases at J, with 7 bases between. The DNA of the CDR3 is TGTGCCAGCAGCTTTGGACTTAATCAGCCCCAGCATTTT. Translating it yields CASSFGLNQPQHF.

This sequence joins TRBV7-2 and TRBJ1-1; D possibly corresponds to TRBD1 (5 bases). Trimming removed 5 bases from V and 11 bases from J, with 18 bases in between. CDR1 SGHTA and CDR2 FQGNSA come from the germline V gene. This CDR3 is built from 13 residues. The DNA for the CDR3 is TGTGCCAGCAGCCCAGCAAGGACAACACGGGCTTTCTTT. Translating it yields CASSPARTTRAFF.

The chain employs TRBV4-2 and TRBJ2-7; perhaps TRBD2 as D (6 bases). The ends were cut back, 0 bases at V and 4 bases at J, with 13 bases in the middle. Germline lookup yields CDR1 LGHNA and CDR2 YNFKEQ. This CDR3 contains 15 residues. This CDR3 reads CASSQDGPSGYEQYF. The DNA for the CDR3 is TGTGCCAGCAGCCAAGATGGGCCCAGCGGGTACGAGCAGTACTTC.

The chain uses TRBV2 and TRBJ1-1; possibly TRBD1 for D (5 bases). Trimming left V 6 bases short and J 1 base short, with 9 bases between. The CDR3 contains 13 residues. Per the germline V gene, CDR1 is SNHLY and CDR2 is FYNNEI. The CDR3 DNA sequence: TGTGCCAGCAGAGACAGTGAGAACACTGAAGCTTTCTTT. Its protein is CASRDSENTEAFF.

The rearrangement uses TRBV2 and TRBJ2-7; possible D gene TRBD1, 5 bases. The CDR3 totals 11 residues. Trimming stripped 8 bases from V and 7 bases from J, with 12 bases between. Per germline, CDR1 SNHLY and CDR2 FYNNEI. The chain's CDR3 is CASGAEGEQYF. The CDR3 DNA sequence: TGTGCCAGCGGGGCTGAAGGGGAGCAGTACTTC.

The gene calls are TRBV4-3 and TRBJ1-1; no reliable D call. This CDR3 has 14 residues. V gave up 2 bases and J gave up 2 bases, with 9 bases separating them. From germline, CDR1 is LGHNA and CDR2 YSLEER. CDR3 amino acids: CASSQSYRNTEAFF. The CDR3 nucleotides read TGCGCCAGCAGCCAATCCTACAGAAACACTGAAGCTTTCTTT.